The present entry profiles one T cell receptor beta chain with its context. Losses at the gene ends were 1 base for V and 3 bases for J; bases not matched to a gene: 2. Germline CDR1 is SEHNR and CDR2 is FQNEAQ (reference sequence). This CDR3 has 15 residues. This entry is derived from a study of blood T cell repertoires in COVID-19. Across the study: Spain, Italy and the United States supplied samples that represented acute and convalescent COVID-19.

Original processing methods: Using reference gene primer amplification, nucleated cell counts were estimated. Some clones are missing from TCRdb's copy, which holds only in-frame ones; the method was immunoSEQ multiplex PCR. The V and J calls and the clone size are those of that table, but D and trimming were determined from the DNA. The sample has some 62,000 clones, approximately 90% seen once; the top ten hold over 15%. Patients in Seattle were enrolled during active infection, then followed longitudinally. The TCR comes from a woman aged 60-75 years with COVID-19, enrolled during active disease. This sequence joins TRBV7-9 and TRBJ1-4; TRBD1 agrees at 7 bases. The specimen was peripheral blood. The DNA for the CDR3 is TGTGCCAGCAGCTTAGGGGACAGTTCTAATGAAAAACTGTTTTTT. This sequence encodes CASSLGDSSNEKLFF.